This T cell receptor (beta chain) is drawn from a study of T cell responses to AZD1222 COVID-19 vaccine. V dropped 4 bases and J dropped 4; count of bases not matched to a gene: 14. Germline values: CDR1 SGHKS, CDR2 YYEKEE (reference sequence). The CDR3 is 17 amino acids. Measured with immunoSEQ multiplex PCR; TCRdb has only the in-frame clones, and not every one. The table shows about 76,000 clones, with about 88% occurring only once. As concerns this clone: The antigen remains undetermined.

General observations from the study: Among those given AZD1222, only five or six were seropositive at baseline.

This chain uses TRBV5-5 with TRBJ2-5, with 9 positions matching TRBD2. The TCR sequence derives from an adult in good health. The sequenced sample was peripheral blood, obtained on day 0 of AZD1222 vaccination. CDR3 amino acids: CASSLRRLAGTRETQYF. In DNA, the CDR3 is TGTGCCAGCAGCCTTAGGAGGCTAGCGGGGACTCGAGAGACCCAGTACTTC. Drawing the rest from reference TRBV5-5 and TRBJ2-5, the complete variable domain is DAGVTQSPTHLIKTRGQQVTLRCSPISGHKSVSWYQQVLGQGPQFIFQYYEKEERGRGNFPDRFSARQFPNYSSELNVNALLLGDSALYLCASSLRRLAGTRETQYFGPGTRLLVL.